This is a list of T cell receptor beta chains from one sample in a study of technical replicates of blood from several donors. The table came from immunoSEQ multiplex PCR; TCRdb's copy has only in-frame clones and leaves some out. The table includes 80,000 or so clones, 80% to 90% detected once. The sample comprised PBMCs. These receptors all come from a human donor in good health. Some clones in this sample may be carry-over from other donors' samples. The CDR3 runs from the conserved cysteine through the conserved F or W. A D gene is named only where the DNA matches it firmly. Not all rows give a size; the values are once, few, many and, for expanded clones, a class.

d_call	v_call	clone_size	j_call	cdr3_aa	cdr3_nt
NA	TRBV5-6	NA	TRBJ2-3	CASNLPGFLTDTQYF	TGTGCCAGCAACCTACCGGGATTTCTCACAGATACGCAGTATTTT
NA	TRBV7-9	NA	TRBJ2-3	CASSLVGFPVTQYF	TGTGCCAGCAGCTTGGTCGGTTTCCCGGTTACGCAGTATTTT
TRBD2	TRBV6-5	NA	TRBJ2-2	CASSLGTTKTGELFF	TGTGCCAGCAGCCTCGGGACTACCAAAACCGGGGAGCTGTTTTTT
TRBD2	TRBV4-3	NA	TRBJ2-7	CASSQGLAGYSSYEQYF	TGCGCCAGCAGCCAGGGACTAGCGGGATATAGCTCCTACGAGCAGTACTTC
NA	TRBV4-2	few	TRBJ1-5	CASSQGGGQPQHF	TGTGCCAGCAGCCAAGGGGGCGGACAGCCCCAGCATTTT
TRBD1	TRBV18	NA	TRBJ1-1	CASSPRSAGQGMSEAFF	TGTGCCAGCTCACCACGGTCGGCTGGACAGGGTATGTCTGAAGCTTTCTTT
NA	TRBV19	few	TRBJ1-5	CASSPSGKSNQPQHF	TGTGCCAGTAGTCCTTCGGGGAAAAGCAATCAGCCCCAGCATTTT
TRBD1	TRBV5-1	few	TRBJ1-5	CASSQGTDNQPQHF	TGCGCCAGCAGCCAAGGGACAGACAATCAGCCCCAGCATTTT
TRBD2	TRBV27	NA	TRBJ2-7	CASSDGTSGSKTYEQYF	TGTGCCAGCAGCGATGGGACTAGCGGGAGTAAGACCTACGAGCAGTACTTC
TRBD1	TRBV6-5	NA	TRBJ1-2	CASRRGTEFNYGYTF	TGTGCCAGCAGAAGAGGGACAGAGTTTAACTATGGCTACACCTTC
NA	TRBV7-6	NA	TRBJ2-2	CASSPARAGTGELFF	TGTGCCAGCAGCCCCGCGAGGGCTGGGACCGGGGAGCTGTTTTTT
TRBD2	TRBV7-2	once	TRBJ2-7	CASSTSGTIPYEQYF	TGTGCCAGCAGCACCTCCGGGACTATACCCTACGAGCAGTACTTC
NA	TRBV4-2	NA	TRBJ1-2	CASSQGIHGYTF	TGTGCCAGCAGCCAAGGTATCCATGGCTACACCTTC
NA	TRBV5-1	NA	TRBJ1-1	CASSWRGDEAFF	TGCGCCAGCAGCTGGAGGGGCGATGAAGCTTTCTTT
NA	TRBV30	once	TRBJ1-6	CAWSWGVSSYNSPLHF	TGTGCCTGGAGTTGGGGGGTGAGCTCCTATAATTCACCCCTCCACTTT
NA	TRBV12-5	NA	TRBJ1-1	CASGLGQGRTEAFF	TGTGCTAGTGGTTTGGGTCAGGGGAGAACTGAAGCTTTCTTT
NA	TRBV9	NA	TRBJ1-2	CASSVETRAGGYGYTF	TGTGCCAGCAGCGTAGAGACTAGGGCAGGCGGATATGGCTACACCTTC
NA	TRBV5-1	NA	TRBJ2-7	CASSLIFGSEQYF	TGCGCCAGCAGCCTTATTTTTGGGAGCGAGCAGTACTTC
TRBD1	TRBV5-6	NA	TRBJ1-1	CASSYRDRGMNTEAFF	TGTGCCAGCAGCTACCGGGACAGGGGGATGAACACTGAAGCTTTCTTT
TRBD2	TRBV5-1	NA	TRBJ2-5	CASSLSSGEGTQYF	TGCGCCAGCAGCCTCTCTAGCGGGGAGGGGACCCAGTACTTC
NA	TRBV19	few	TRBJ2-7	CASTGGTSYEQYF	TGTGCCAGCACAGGAGGGACCTCCTACGAGCAGTACTTC
TRBD2	TRBV6-6	NA	TRBJ2-2	CASGGENTGELFF	TGTGCCAGCGGGGGGGAGAACACCGGGGAGCTGTTTTTT
TRBD1	TRBV27	NA	TRBJ1-2	CASSLFYGQGFGYTF	TGTGCCAGCAGTTTATTTTACGGACAGGGGTTTGGCTACACCTTC
TRBD1	TRBV7-9	NA	TRBJ1-2	CASKGQVEDGYTF	TGTGCCAGCAAAGGACAGGTAGAGGATGGCTACACCTTC
NA	TRBV5-1	NA	TRBJ1-4	CASSIGVSGEKLFF	TGCGCCAGCAGCATCGGGGTATCGGGGGAAAAACTGTTTTTT
TRBD1	TRBV5-1	once	TRBJ1-2	CASSSGGTGMDGYTF	TGCGCCAGCAGCTCCGGCGGGACAGGGATGGATGGCTACACCTTC
TRBD1	TRBV19	NA	TRBJ1-2	CASSMEGAWIYGYTF	TGTGCCAGTAGTATGGAGGGGGCGTGGATCTATGGCTACACCTTC
NA	TRBV13	NA	TRBJ1-2	CASSLGGNYGYTF	TGTGCCAGCAGCTTAGGCGGTAACTATGGCTACACCTTC
NA	TRBV7-9	NA	TRBJ1-3	CASSKEGGARSGNTIYF	TGTGCCAGCAGCAAAGAAGGGGGTGCCCGCTCTGGAAACACCATATATTTT
NA	TRBV4-1	once	TRBJ2-3	CASSQFQTDTQYF	TGCGCCAGCAGCCAGTTCCAGACAGATACGCAGTATTTT
TRBD2	TRBV2	NA	TRBJ2-1	CASMRGGYNEQFF	TGTGCCAGCATGCGGGGGGGGTACAATGAGCAGTTCTTC
TRBD1	TRBV7-2	NA	TRBJ2-7	CASSLGQQGPYEQYF	TGTGCCAGCAGCTTAGGACAACAGGGGCCCTACGAGCAGTACTTC
TRBD1	TRBV19	NA	TRBJ1-2	CASNGGEGDRVGYTF	TGTGCCAGTAACGGGGGCGAGGGGGACAGGGTCGGCTACACCTTC
TRBD2	TRBV5-6	NA	TRBJ2-7	CASSYGTTTYEQYF	TGTGCCAGCAGTTACGGGACTACCACCTACGAGCAGTACTTC
NA	TRBV30	NA	TRBJ2-5	CALKTGGETQYF	TGTGCCTTGAAGACAGGCGGAGAGACCCAGTACTTC
NA	TRBV18	NA	TRBJ1-2	CASSSGGRKNYGYTF	TGTGCCAGCTCCTCGGGGGGACGGAAAAACTATGGCTACACCTTC
TRBD1	TRBV7-8	NA	TRBJ1-4	CASSPTGGRTNEKLFF	TGTGCCAGCAGCCCAACAGGGGGAAGAACTAATGAAAAACTGTTTTTT
NA	TRBV29-1	NA	TRBJ2-7	CSVAQGIHEQYF	TGCAGCGTGGCACAGGGAATCCACGAGCAGTACTTC
TRBD1	TRBV5-4	NA	TRBJ2-3	CASSFAAGGATDTQYF	TGTGCCAGCAGCTTCGCGGCAGGGGGCGCCACAGATACGCAGTATTTT
NA	TRBV11-3	NA	TRBJ2-3	CASSLDAAGPDTQYF	TGTGCCAGCAGCTTAGATGCCGCGGGGCCAGATACGCAGTATTTT
NA	TRBV7-2	NA	TRBJ2-1	CASSFRASVRNEQFF	TGTGCCAGCAGCTTTCGGGCTAGCGTCCGGAATGAGCAGTTCTTC
NA	TRBV27	few	TRBJ1-2	CASSLSWVSSGGYTF	TGTGCCAGCAGTTTATCGTGGGTCTCCTCAGGGGGCTACACCTTC
TRBD1	TRBV5-6	NA	TRBJ1-6	CASSQRTGNNSPLHF	TGTGCCAGCAGCCAAAGGACAGGAAATAATTCACCCCTCCACTTT
TRBD1	TRBV7-2	NA	TRBJ1-1	CASRQPGQGEAFF	TGTGCCAGCAGGCAGCCGGGACAGGGTGAAGCTTTCTTT
TRBD2	TRBV4-1	NA	TRBJ2-1	CASSQDQSSGGYEQFF	TGCGCCAGCAGCCAAGATCAGTCTAGCGGGGGTTATGAGCAGTTCTTC